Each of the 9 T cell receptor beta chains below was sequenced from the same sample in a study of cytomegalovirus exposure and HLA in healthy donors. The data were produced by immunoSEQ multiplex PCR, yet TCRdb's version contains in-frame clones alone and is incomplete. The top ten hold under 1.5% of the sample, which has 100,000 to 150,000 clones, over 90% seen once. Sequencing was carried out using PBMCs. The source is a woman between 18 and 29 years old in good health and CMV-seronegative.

The CDR3 sequence: CASSLSSGTYEQYF. Written as DNA, the CDR3 is TGCGCCAGCAGCTTGTCTAGCGGAACCTACGAGCAGTACTTC. The chain is built from TRBV5-1 and TRBJ2-7, with 7 bases fitting TRBD2. V trimming: 1 base; J trimming: 2 bases; junction bases outside the gene matches: 3. This CDR3 region has 14 residues. CDR1 SGHRS and CDR2 YFSETQ come from the germline V gene.

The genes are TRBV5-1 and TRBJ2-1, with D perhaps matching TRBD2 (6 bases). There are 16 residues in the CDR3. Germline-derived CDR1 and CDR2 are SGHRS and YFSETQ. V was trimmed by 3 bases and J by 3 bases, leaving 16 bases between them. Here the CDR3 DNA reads TGCGCCAGCAGCTCGACCCCCCGGGGGAACTACAATGAGCAGTTCTTC. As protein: CASSSTPRGNYNEQFF.

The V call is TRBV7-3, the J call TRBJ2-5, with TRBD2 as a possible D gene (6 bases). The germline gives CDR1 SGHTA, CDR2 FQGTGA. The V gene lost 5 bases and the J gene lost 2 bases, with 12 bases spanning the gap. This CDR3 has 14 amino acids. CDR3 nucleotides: TGTGCCAGCAGCCCGGAGGGGTTGCAAGAGACCCAGTACTTC. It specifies CASSPEGLQETQYF.

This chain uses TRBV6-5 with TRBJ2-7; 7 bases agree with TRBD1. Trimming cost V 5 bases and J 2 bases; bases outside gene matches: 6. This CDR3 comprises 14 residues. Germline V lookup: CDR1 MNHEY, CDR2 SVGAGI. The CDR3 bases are TGTGCCAGCAGTATACAGGGGAATCCCTACGAGCAGTACTTC. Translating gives CASSIQGNPYEQYF.

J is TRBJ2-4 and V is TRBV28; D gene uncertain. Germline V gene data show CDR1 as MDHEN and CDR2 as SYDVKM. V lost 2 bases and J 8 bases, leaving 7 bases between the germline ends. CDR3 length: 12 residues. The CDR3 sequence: CASSLTRDIQYF. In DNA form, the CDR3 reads TGTGCCAGCAGTTTAACTCGGGACATTCAGTACTTC.

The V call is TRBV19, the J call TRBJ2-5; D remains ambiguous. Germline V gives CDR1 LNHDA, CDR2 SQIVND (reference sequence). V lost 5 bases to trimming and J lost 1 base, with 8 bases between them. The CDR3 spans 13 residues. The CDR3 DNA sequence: TGTGCCAGTAGTGCACATATCCAAGAGACCCAGTACTTC. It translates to CASSAHIQETQYF.

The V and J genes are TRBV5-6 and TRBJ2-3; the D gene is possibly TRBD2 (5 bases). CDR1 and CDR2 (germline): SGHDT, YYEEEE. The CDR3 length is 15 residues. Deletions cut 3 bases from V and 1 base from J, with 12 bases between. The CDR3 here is CASSSVRGGTDTQYF. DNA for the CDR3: TGTGCCAGCAGCTCGGTTCGGGGAGGCACAGATACGCAGTATTTT.

The CDR3, as DNA: TGTGCCAGCAGTGCCAGCGGGATCAGCACAGATACGCAGTATTTT. Protein product: CASSASGISTDTQYF. The chain recombines TRBV2 with TRBJ2-3, with 7 bases matching TRBD2. Losses at the gene ends were 4 bases for V and 0 bases for J; bases not matched to a gene: 4. CDR1 and CDR2 from the germline V gene are SNHLY and FYNNEI. The length of the CDR3 is 15 residues.

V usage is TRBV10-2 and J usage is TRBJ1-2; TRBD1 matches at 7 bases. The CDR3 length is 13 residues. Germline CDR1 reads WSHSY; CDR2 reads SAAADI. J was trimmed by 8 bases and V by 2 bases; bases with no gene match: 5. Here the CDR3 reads CASSEDRARGYTF. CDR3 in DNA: TGCGCCAGCAGTGAGGACAGGGCGAGGGGCTACACCTTC.